This is a list of T cell receptor beta chains from one sample in a study of blood T cells in healthy people across ages. TCRdb reprocessed the 5' RACE reads with MiXCR, giving one entry per CDR3 protein. This table has over 950,000 distinct CDR3 sequences, roughly 50% appearing once. The source material was blood. The receptors stem from a woman aged 55-75 years in good health. The CDR3 runs from the conserved cysteine through the conserved F or W. D genes are given only for firm matches. Size is omitted from some rows. Given values are once, few, many or a class for expanded clones.

V	D	size	J	CDR3	DNA
TRBV15	-	-	TRBJ1-1	CATSRDQFPEAFF	TGTGCCACCAGCAGAGATCAGTTTCCTGAAGCTTTCTTT
TRBV28	-	-	TRBJ2-1	CASTEGRNYNEQFF	TGTGCCAGCACCGAGGGGCGGAACTACAATGAGCAGTTCTTC
TRBV24-1	-	-	TRBJ2-7	CATSGVGNIAEQYF	TGTGCCACCAGCGGTGTGGGGAATATCGCCGAGCAGTACTTC
TRBV5-1	-	-	TRBJ2-7	CASSLGQGILAYEQYF	TGCGCCAGCAGCTTGGGCCAGGGGATACTGGCCTACGAGCAGTACTTC
TRBV7-2	-	-	TRBJ2-7	CASSSRHAASPEQYF	TGTGCCAGCAGCTCCCGACACGCTGCAAGTCCCGAGCAGTACTTC
TRBV29-1	TRBD2	-	TRBJ2-3	CSVREGDTQYF	TGCAGCGTTAGGGAGGGGGATACGCAGTATTTT
TRBV3-1	-	-	TRBJ2-4	CASSQEWGDSFLAKNIQYF	TGTGCCAGCAGCCAAGAATGGGGGGACAGCTTCTTAGCCAAAAACATTCAGTACTTC
TRBV20-1	-	few	TRBJ2-1	CSARDFAADYNEQFF	TGCAGTGCTAGAGATTTCGCTGCGGACTACAATGAGCAGTTCTTC
TRBV7-2	-	many	TRBJ2-3	CASSDTAHITDTQYF	TGTGCCAGCAGCGATACAGCGCACATCACAGATACGCAGTATTTT
TRBV4-1	-	-	TRBJ1-1	CASKKGGEGPTEAFF	TGCGCCAGCAAAAAAGGGGGGGAGGGCCCCACTGAAGCTTTCTTT
TRBV4-1	-	-	TRBJ2-2	CASSQGILKNTGELFF	TGCGCCAGCAGCCAAGGGATCCTAAAGAACACCGGGGAGCTGTTTTTT
TRBV12-3/TRBV12-4	-	few	TRBJ1-2	CASSTPGIYGYTF	TGTGCCAGCAGCACCCCAGGCATCTATGGCTACACCTTC
TRBV7-2	-	few	TRBJ1-5	CASSLVEDQPQHF	TGTGCCAGCAGCTTAGTTGAGGATCAGCCCCAGCATTTT
TRBV12-3/TRBV12-4	TRBD1	-	TRBJ1-5	CASKPGDRVNQPQHF	TGTGCCAGCAAACCGGGGGACAGGGTCAATCAGCCCCAGCATTTT
TRBV27	-	-	TRBJ2-1	CASSFLLAGDSYNEQFF	TGTGCTAGCAGTTTCTTACTAGCAGGCGACTCCTACAATGAGCAGTTCTTC
TRBV13	TRBD1	few	TRBJ2-7	CASSFGGTGVYEQYF	TGTGCCAGCAGCTTTGGGGGGACAGGGGTCTACGAGCAGTACTTC
TRBV12-3/TRBV12-4	TRBD2	few	TRBJ2-1	CASRQTSGRNYEQFF	TGTGCCAGCAGGCAGACTAGCGGGAGGAATTATGAGCAGTTCTTC
TRBV15	TRBD2	-	TRBJ2-3	CATSSTRITTSGRWGIRTDTQYF	TGTGCCACCAGCAGTACCCGGATAACGACTAGCGGGAGGTGGGGGATTCGCACAGATACGCAGTATTTT
TRBV6-1	TRBD2	-	TRBJ2-1	CASSLSGSFNEQFF	TGTGCCAGCAGTCTCAGCGGGAGCTTCAATGAGCAGTTCTTC
TRBV7-9	TRBD2	few	TRBJ2-1	CASSPSLAGDNEQFF	TGTGCCAGCAGCCCCTCACTAGCGGGAGACAATGAGCAGTTCTTC
TRBV3-1	TRBD2	-	TRBJ2-2	CASSQDRLAGVWTGELFF	TGTGCCAGCAGCCAAGATCGACTAGCGGGAGTGTGGACCGGGGAGCTGTTTTTT
TRBV7-2	-	-	TRBJ2-5	CASSLRVDETQYF	TGTGCCAGCAGCTTAAGGGTCGATGAGACCCAGTACTTC
TRBV4-1	TRBD2	few	TRBJ2-6	CASSLAGESGANVLTF	TGCGCCAGCAGTCTAGCGGGAGAGTCTGGGGCCAACGTCCTGACTTTC
TRBV6-1	TRBD1	-	TRBJ2-5	CASNLRRQGWETQYF	TGTGCCAGCAATTTACGGAGACAGGGATGGGAGACCCAGTACTTC
TRBV20-1	-	-	TRBJ1-5	CSARNSNQPQHF	TGCAGTGCTAGAAATAGCAATCAGCCCCAGCATTTT
TRBV20-1	TRBD2	few	TRBJ2-7	CSAEPRGLAGPYEQYF	TGCAGTGCGGAACCACGGGGACTAGCGGGACCCTACGAGCAGTACTTC
TRBV7-8	-	-	TRBJ2-4	CASSPVWGAKNIQYF	TGTGCCAGCAGCCCCGTTTGGGGGGCCAAAAACATTCAGTACTTC
TRBV29-1	TRBD2	-	TRBJ2-2	CSVPGLAENTGELFF	TGCAGCGTTCCGGGACTAGCGGAGAACACCGGGGAGCTGTTTTTT
TRBV9	-	-	TRBJ2-1	CASSPSGSGYYNEQFF	TGTGCCAGCAGCCCGAGCGGAAGCGGGTATTACAATGAGCAGTTCTTC
TRBV27	TRBD2	few	TRBJ2-7	CASSLVPPILAEISYEQYF	TGTGCCAGCAGTTTAGTTCCGCCGATACTAGCGGAGATCTCCTACGAGCAGTACTTC
TRBV7-3	TRBD2	once	TRBJ2-7	CASSSRTSGEGASYNEQYF	TGTGCCAGCAGCTCTAGGACTAGCGGGGAGGGGGCGTCCTACAATGAGCAGTACTTC
TRBV20-1	-	-	TRBJ2-7	CSARNGRSYEQYF	TGCAGTGCCAGGAATGGTCGTTCCTACGAGCAGTACTTC
TRBV27	TRBD1	few	TRBJ2-3	CASRGQVVSTDTQYF	TGTGCCAGCAGGGGACAGGTTGTTAGCACAGATACGCAGTATTTT
TRBV20-1	-	-	TRBJ2-7	CSARDRRGGSQPYEQYF	TGCAGTGCTAGAGATCGGAGGGGGGGCAGTCAACCCTACGAGCAGTACTTC
TRBV11-2	-	few	TRBJ2-7	CASSFRVGFPYEQYF	TGTGCCAGCAGCTTTCGGGTCGGATTCCCCTACGAGCAGTACTTC
TRBV7-9	-	-	TRBJ2-7	CASTAGTDSYEQYF	TGTGCCAGCACGGCGGGCACCGACTCCTACGAGCAGTACTTC
TRBV12-3/TRBV12-4	TRBD2	-	TRBJ2-3	CVSSFRRGREDTQYF	TGTGTCAGCAGTTTTCGTCGCGGGAGGGAAGATACGCAGTATTTT
TRBV7-2	TRBD2	-	TRBJ2-5	CASSLAPGAQGLAGGQETQYF	TGTGCCAGCAGCTTAGCCCCAGGGGCCCAGGGACTAGCGGGGGGACAAGAGACCCAGTACTTC
TRBV29-1	TRBD2	-	TRBJ2-3	CSAGGGGDTQYF	TGCAGCGCCGGAGGCGGGGGAGATACGCAGTATTTT
TRBV28	-	few	TRBJ2-1	CASGDREEQFF	TGTGCCAGCGGAGACCGGGAGGAGCAGTTCTTC
TRBV5-1	TRBD1	-	TRBJ1-1	CASSSGAGGANTEAFF	TGCGCCAGCAGCTCCGGGGCAGGGGGCGCGAACACTGAAGCTTTCTTT
TRBV21-1	-	-	TRBJ2-3	CASSKEVRASGCTDTQYF	TGTGCCAGCAGCAAAGAGGTCAGGGCTAGCGGATGCACAGATACGCAGTATTTT
TRBV7-8	TRBD2	-	TRBJ2-1	CASSQNPTSGRDDEQFF	TGTGCCAGCAGCCAAAACCCCACTAGCGGGAGGGACGATGAGCAGTTCTTC
TRBV9	-	few	TRBJ2-3	CASSVGDLESTDTQYF	TGTGCCAGCAGCGTAGGGGACCTCGAAAGCACAGATACGCAGTATTTT
TRBV7-9	-	few	TRBJ2-1	CASNAYNEQFF	TGTGCCAGCAATGCCTACAATGAGCAGTTCTTC
TRBV7-2	-	-	TRBJ2-5	CASSPLFLQETQYF	TGTGCCAGCAGCCCTCTGTTCCTTCAAGAGACCCAGTACTTC
TRBV10-3	TRBD2	-	TRBJ2-7	CAISDQLAGRNEQYF	TGTGCCATCAGCGACCAACTAGCGGGGCGCAATGAGCAGTACTTC
TRBV25-1	TRBD1	once	TRBJ2-7	CAGSAGQGGIEQYF	TGTGCCGGCAGCGCCGGACAGGGGGGGATCGAGCAGTACTTC
TRBV20-1	TRBD2	few	TRBJ2-1	CSADGGRSSYNEQFF	TGCAGTGCCGACGGGGGGAGGAGCTCCTACAATGAGCAGTTCTTC
TRBV7-9	TRBD2	-	TRBJ2-3	CASSTRTGRAFATDTQYF	TGTGCCAGCAGCACCCGGACCGGGAGGGCCTTTGCGACAGATACGCAGTATTTT
TRBV6-5	TRBD2	many	TRBJ2-7	CASSYSTGLAAPYEQYF	TGTGCCAGCAGTTACTCTACGGGACTAGCCGCCCCCTACGAGCAGTACTTC
TRBV6-5	TRBD1	-	TRBJ2-4	CASSYSGQLAKNIQYF	TGTGCCAGCAGTTACTCGGGACAGTTAGCCAAAAACATTCAGTACTTC
TRBV20-1	-	few	TRBJ2-5	CSVTRGDSTTREQYF	TGCAGTGTTACCCGGGGGGACAGCACTACTCGGGAGCAGTACTTC